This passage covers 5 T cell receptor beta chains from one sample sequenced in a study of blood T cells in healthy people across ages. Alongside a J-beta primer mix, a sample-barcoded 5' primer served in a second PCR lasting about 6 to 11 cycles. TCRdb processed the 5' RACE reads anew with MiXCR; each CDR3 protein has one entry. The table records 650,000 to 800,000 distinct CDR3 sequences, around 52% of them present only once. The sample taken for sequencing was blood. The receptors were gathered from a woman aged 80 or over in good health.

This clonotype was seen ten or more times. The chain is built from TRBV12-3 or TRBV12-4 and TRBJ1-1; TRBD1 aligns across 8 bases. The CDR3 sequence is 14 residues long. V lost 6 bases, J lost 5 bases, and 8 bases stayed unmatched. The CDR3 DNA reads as TGTGCCAGCAGCTCACGGACAGGGATGACTGAAGCTTTCTTT. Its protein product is CASSSRTGMTEAFF.

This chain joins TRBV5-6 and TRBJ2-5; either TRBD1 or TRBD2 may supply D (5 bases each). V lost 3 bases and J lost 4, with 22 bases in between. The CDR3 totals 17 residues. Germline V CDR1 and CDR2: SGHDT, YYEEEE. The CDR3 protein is CASSSTARGSWGETQYF. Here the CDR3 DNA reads TGTGCCAGCAGCTCGACCGCCCGGGGCAGCTGGGGAGAGACCCAGTACTTC.

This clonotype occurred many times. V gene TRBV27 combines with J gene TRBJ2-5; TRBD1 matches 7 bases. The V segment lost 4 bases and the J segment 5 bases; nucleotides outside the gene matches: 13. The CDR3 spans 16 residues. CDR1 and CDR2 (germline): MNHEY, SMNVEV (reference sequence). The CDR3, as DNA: TGTGCCAGCAGTTCATTGACAGGGTACCCCCAGGAGACCCAGTACTTC. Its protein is CASSSLTGYPQETQYF.

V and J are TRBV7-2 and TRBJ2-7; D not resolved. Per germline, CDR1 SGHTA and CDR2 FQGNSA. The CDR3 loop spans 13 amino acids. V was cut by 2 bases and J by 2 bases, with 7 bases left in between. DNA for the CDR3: TGTGCCAGCAGCTTAACAGTCCCCTACGAGCAGTACTTC. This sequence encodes CASSLTVPYEQYF.

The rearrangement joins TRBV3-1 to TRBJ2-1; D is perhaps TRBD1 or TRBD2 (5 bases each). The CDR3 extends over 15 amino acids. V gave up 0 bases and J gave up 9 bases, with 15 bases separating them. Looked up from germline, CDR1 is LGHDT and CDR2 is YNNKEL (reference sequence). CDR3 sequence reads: CASSQDGGASGEQFF. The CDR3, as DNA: TGTGCCAGCAGCCAAGATGGGGGAGCTTCTGGTGAGCAGTTCTTC.